The 2 T cell receptor beta chains listed next were all sequenced from one sample in a study of T cells expressing NK-cell markers. For each CDR3 protein, TCRdb gives one entry from its re-call of the 5' RACE reads, without DNA. The sample table includes 550,000 or so distinct CDR3 sequences. The sequencing input was blood T cells: a sorted CD56 or NKG2C T cell subset, CD4+ or CD8+ T cells, or bulk PBMC T cells (not recorded which). The receptors were gathered from a man aged 18 to 29 in good health.

The chain carries TRBV6-2 or TRBV6-3 and TRBJ2-7; TCRdb outputs TRBD2, but without DNA this stays unchecked. The CDR3 is 15 amino acids. Germline V CDR1 and CDR2: MNHEY, SVGEGT. The CDR3: CASRLPGPSSYEQYF.

The V and J genes are TRBV12-3 or TRBV12-4 and TRBJ2-1. CDR3 length: 14 amino acids. CDR3 residues: CASSFRVTYNEQFF.